This T cell receptor (beta chain) originates from a study of shared clonotypes between healthy human individuals. Study context: The donor pool was made up of a couple of women and a few men aged 18 to 49. Study findings and constraints: The represented genetic and exposure-history diversity was limited by the small number of donors.

CDR3 length equals 15 residues. Germline V CDR1 and CDR2: SGHAT, FQNNGV. J was trimmed by 6 bases and V by 8 bases; bases with no gene match: 15. The method was immunoSEQ multiplex PCR; TCRdb's version includes in-frame clones alone and lacks a portion of them. This table holds about 490,000 clones, approximately 78% found once. Note on this clone: Its antigen is unidentified.

The origin of this receptor is a woman aged 35 to 49 in good health. Some clones in this sample may be carry-over from other donors' samples. Sequencing input: PBMCs. J is TRBJ2-7 and V is TRBV11-2, with 8 positions matching TRBD2. CDR3: CASRSGPGLVSEQYF. The CDR3 bases are TGTGCCAGCCGCTCGGGACCGGGACTAGTTAGCGAGCAGTACTTC.